A selection of T cell receptor beta chains follows, all from one sample in a study of blood T cell repertoires in COVID-19. This table comes from immunoSEQ multiplex PCR, and its TCRdb copy is limited to in-frame clones, with some not included. The sample carries about 230,000 clones, 83% recorded once. The specimen was peripheral blood. All receptors derive from a woman in her 70s with active or convalescent COVID-19. Each CDR3 is given with its conserved first and last residue. D genes are given only for firm matches. The listing skips clone size in some rows; elsewhere it reads once, few, many or a size class.

V gene: TRBV19; J gene: TRBJ2-7; D gene: TRBD2; clone size: -; CDR3 protein: CASSIRGLAGLEQYF; CDR3 DNA: TGTGCCAGTAGTATCCGAGGACTAGCGGGATTGGAGCAGTACTTC
V gene: TRBV18; J gene: TRBJ2-7; D gene: TRBD2; clone size: -; CDR3 protein: CASSPGLAGISGEQYF; CDR3 DNA: TGTGCCAGCTCTCCCGGACTAGCGGGAATTTCGGGCGAGCAGTACTTC
V gene: TRBV6-5; J gene: TRBJ1-4; D gene: TRBD1; clone size: -; CDR3 protein: CASRMDRNEKLFF; CDR3 DNA: TGTGCCAGCAGGATGGACAGGAATGAAAAACTGTTTTTT
V gene: TRBV7-9; J gene: TRBJ1-2; D gene: TRBD1; clone size: -; CDR3 protein: CASSSGQGGYGYTF; CDR3 DNA: TGTGCCAGCAGCTCCGGACAGGGAGGATATGGCTACACCTTC
V gene: TRBV7-8; J gene: TRBJ2-6; D gene: -; clone size: -; CDR3 protein: CASSLLTGYGANVLTF; CDR3 DNA: TGTGCCAGCAGCCTACTTACGGGGTATGGGGCCAACGTCCTGACTTTC
V gene: TRBV11-2; J gene: TRBJ1-6; D gene: TRBD1; clone size: few; CDR3 protein: CASSLETGRNSPLHF; CDR3 DNA: TGTGCCAGCAGCTTAGAGACAGGGCGTAATTCACCCCTCCACTTT
V gene: TRBV11-2; J gene: TRBJ2-7; D gene: TRBD1; clone size: once; CDR3 protein: CASKGQGSNEQYF; CDR3 DNA: TGTGCCAGCAAGGGACAGGGGAGTAACGAGCAGTACTTC
V gene: TRBV19; J gene: TRBJ1-2; D gene: -; clone size: few; CDR3 protein: CASSSQGGYTF; CDR3 DNA: TGTGCCAGTAGTTCACAGGGAGGCTACACCTTC
V gene: TRBV11-3; J gene: TRBJ2-3; D gene: -; clone size: -; CDR3 protein: CASSRGTATQYF; CDR3 DNA: TGTGCCAGCAGTAGGGGGACGGCTACGCAGTATTTT
V gene: TRBV6-5; J gene: TRBJ2-7; D gene: -; clone size: -; CDR3 protein: CASSSPRDSFGEQYF; CDR3 DNA: TGTGCCAGCAGTTCCCCGAGGGACTCTTTCGGGGAGCAGTACTTC
V gene: TRBV7-9; J gene: TRBJ2-7; D gene: TRBD1; clone size: -; CDR3 protein: CASSLVSGTGAYEQYF; CDR3 DNA: TGTGCCAGCAGCTTAGTCAGTGGGACAGGGGCCTACGAGCAGTACTTC
V gene: TRBV5-4; J gene: TRBJ2-5; D gene: TRBD1; clone size: -; CDR3 protein: CASSLDRAQETQYF; CDR3 DNA: TGTGCCAGCAGCTTAGACAGGGCTCAAGAGACCCAGTACTTC
V gene: TRBV7-9; J gene: TRBJ2-2; D gene: TRBD2; clone size: -; CDR3 protein: CASLDWGGTNTGELFF; CDR3 DNA: TGTGCCAGTCTTGACTGGGGGGGAACTAACACCGGGGAGCTGTTTTTT
V gene: TRBV5-1; J gene: TRBJ1-1; D gene: TRBD1; clone size: -; CDR3 protein: CATRQGADTEAFF; CDR3 DNA: TGCGCCACCCGACAGGGGGCGGACACTGAAGCTTTCTTT
V gene: TRBV30; J gene: TRBJ2-3; D gene: -; clone size: many; CDR3 protein: CAWSVQGGSTDTQYF; CDR3 DNA: TGTGCCTGGAGTGTACAGGGCGGGAGCACAGATACGCAGTATTTT
V gene: TRBV11-1; J gene: TRBJ2-1; D gene: -; clone size: few; CDR3 protein: CASSLEGIGAYNEQFF; CDR3 DNA: TGTGCCAGCAGCTTAGAGGGGATCGGTGCCTACAATGAGCAGTTCTTC
V gene: TRBV2; J gene: TRBJ2-1; D gene: -; clone size: once; CDR3 protein: CASSEGAGYNEQFF; CDR3 DNA: TGTGCCAGCAGTGAAGGGGCAGGTTACAATGAGCAGTTCTTC
V gene: TRBV19; J gene: TRBJ2-3; D gene: -; clone size: -; CDR3 protein: CASRRDRGDTQYF; CDR3 DNA: TGTGCCAGTAGGCGGGACAGAGGGGATACGCAGTATTTT
V gene: TRBV6-2/TRBV6-3; J gene: TRBJ1-4; D gene: -; clone size: once; CDR3 protein: CASSYSRVGEKLFF; CDR3 DNA: TGTGCCAGCAGTTACTCGAGGGTGGGTGAAAAACTGTTTTTT
V gene: TRBV2; J gene: TRBJ2-5; D gene: TRBD1; clone size: -; CDR3 protein: CASTGTAQETQYF; CDR3 DNA: TGTGCCAGCACCGGGACAGCCCAAGAGACCCAGTACTTC
V gene: TRBV30; J gene: TRBJ1-4; D gene: -; clone size: -; CDR3 protein: CAWSVQGPKLFF; CDR3 DNA: TGTGCCTGGAGTGTCCAGGGTCCTAAACTGTTTTTT
V gene: TRBV4-2; J gene: TRBJ2-1; D gene: TRBD2; clone size: -; CDR3 protein: CASSHYSGIAGNNEQFF; CDR3 DNA: TGTGCCAGCAGCCATTACTCGGGGATAGCGGGGAACAATGAGCAGTTCTTC
V gene: TRBV15; J gene: TRBJ2-2; D gene: TRBD2; clone size: -; CDR3 protein: CATSRDIGGRRTGELFF; CDR3 DNA: TGTGCCACCAGCAGAGATATCGGCGGGAGGCGCACCGGGGAGCTGTTTTTT
V gene: TRBV2; J gene: TRBJ1-5; D gene: -; clone size: -; CDR3 protein: CASSLDGGNQPQHF; CDR3 DNA: TGTGCCAGCAGTCTAGACGGAGGCAATCAGCCCCAGCATTTT
V gene: TRBV5-5; J gene: TRBJ2-7; D gene: -; clone size: -; CDR3 protein: CASSLTGGIWVEQYF; CDR3 DNA: TGTGCCAGCAGCTTGACCGGCGGGATATGGGTCGAGCAGTACTTC
V gene: TRBV7-9; J gene: TRBJ1-6; D gene: TRBD1; clone size: -; CDR3 protein: CASSRGTGREHSPLHF; CDR3 DNA: TGTGCCAGCAGCCGCGGGACAGGGCGCGAACATTCACCCCTCCACTTT
V gene: TRBV29-1; J gene: TRBJ1-2; D gene: TRBD1; clone size: -; CDR3 protein: CSVSGGPGVNYGYTF; CDR3 DNA: TGCAGCGTCTCAGGGGGGCCAGGGGTCAACTATGGCTACACCTTC
V gene: TRBV25-1; J gene: TRBJ2-7; D gene: -; clone size: -; CDR3 protein: CASSDYRFHEQYF; CDR3 DNA: TGTGCCAGCAGTGACTACAGGTTCCACGAGCAGTACTTC
V gene: TRBV20-1; J gene: TRBJ1-4; D gene: -; clone size: -; CDR3 protein: CSAVDEKLFF; CDR3 DNA: TGCAGTGCCGTAGATGAAAAACTGTTTTTT
V gene: TRBV6-5; J gene: TRBJ1-6; D gene: TRBD1; clone size: -; CDR3 protein: CASSLDRAAALHF; CDR3 DNA: TGTGCCAGCAGTCTGGACAGGGCAGCGGCCCTCCACTTT
V gene: TRBV7-2; J gene: TRBJ2-1; D gene: TRBD2; clone size: -; CDR3 protein: CASSEREDSYNEQFF; CDR3 DNA: TGTGCCAGCAGCGAACGGGAGGACTCCTACAATGAGCAGTTCTTC
V gene: TRBV3-1/TRBV3-2; J gene: TRBJ1-1; D gene: -; clone size: once; CDR3 protein: CASSQETLEAFF; CDR3 DNA: TGTGCCAGCAGCCAAGAAACTCTTGAAGCTTTCTTT
V gene: TRBV4-1; J gene: TRBJ2-3; D gene: TRBD2; clone size: -; CDR3 protein: CASSQDSAGASTQYF; CDR3 DNA: TGCGCCAGCAGCCAGGATTCAGCGGGGGCCAGCACGCAGTATTTT
V gene: TRBV18; J gene: TRBJ2-7; D gene: -; clone size: -; CDR3 protein: CASSPTIQGLTYEQYF; CDR3 DNA: TGTGCCAGCTCACCGACGATCCAGGGTCTAACTTACGAGCAGTACTTC